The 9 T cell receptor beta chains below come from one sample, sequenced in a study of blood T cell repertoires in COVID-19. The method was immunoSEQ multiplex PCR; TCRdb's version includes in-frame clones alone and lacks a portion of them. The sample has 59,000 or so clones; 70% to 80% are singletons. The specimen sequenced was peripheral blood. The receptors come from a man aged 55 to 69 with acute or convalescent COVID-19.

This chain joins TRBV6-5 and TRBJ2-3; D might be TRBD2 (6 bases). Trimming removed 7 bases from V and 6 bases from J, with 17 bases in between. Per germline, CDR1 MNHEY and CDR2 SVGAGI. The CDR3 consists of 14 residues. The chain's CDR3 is CASTLRGRGDTQYF. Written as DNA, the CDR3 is TGTGCCAGCACCCTTCGTGGTCGGGGGGATACGCAGTATTTT.

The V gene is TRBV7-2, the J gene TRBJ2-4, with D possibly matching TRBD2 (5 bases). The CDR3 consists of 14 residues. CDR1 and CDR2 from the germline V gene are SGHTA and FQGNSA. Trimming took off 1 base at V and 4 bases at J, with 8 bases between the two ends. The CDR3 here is CASSLDSGKNIQYF. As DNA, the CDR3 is TGTGCCAGCAGCTTAGACAGCGGAAAAAACATTCAGTACTTC.

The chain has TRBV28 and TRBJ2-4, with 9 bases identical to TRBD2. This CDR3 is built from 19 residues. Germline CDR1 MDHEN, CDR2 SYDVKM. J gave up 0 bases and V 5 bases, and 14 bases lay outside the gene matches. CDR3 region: CASSRGGLALFLAKNIQYF. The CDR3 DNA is TGTGCCAGCAGTCGAGGGGGACTAGCATTATTTCTAGCCAAAAACATTCAGTACTTC.

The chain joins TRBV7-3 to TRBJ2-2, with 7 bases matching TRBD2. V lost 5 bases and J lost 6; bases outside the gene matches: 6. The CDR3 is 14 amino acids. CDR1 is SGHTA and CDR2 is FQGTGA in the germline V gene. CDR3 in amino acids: CASSRGLGAGELFF. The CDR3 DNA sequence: TGTGCCAGCAGCCGCGGACTAGGAGCCGGGGAGCTGTTTTTT.

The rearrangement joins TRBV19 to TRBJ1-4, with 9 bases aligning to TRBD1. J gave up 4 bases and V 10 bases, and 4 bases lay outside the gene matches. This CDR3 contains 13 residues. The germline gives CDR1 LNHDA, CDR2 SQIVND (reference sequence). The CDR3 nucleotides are TGTGCCACGGGACAGGGTGTTAATGAAAAACTGTTTTTT. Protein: CATGQGVNEKLFF.

The CDR3 reads CASSSGTVTEAFF. CDR3 nucleotides: TGTGCCAGCAGTTCCGGGACAGTTACTGAAGCTTTCTTT. V and J are TRBV12-3 or TRBV12-4 and TRBJ1-1; TRBD1 agrees at 7 bases. The trim removed 4 bases at V and 5 bases at J, leaving 4 bases unmatched. This CDR3 comprises 13 residues.

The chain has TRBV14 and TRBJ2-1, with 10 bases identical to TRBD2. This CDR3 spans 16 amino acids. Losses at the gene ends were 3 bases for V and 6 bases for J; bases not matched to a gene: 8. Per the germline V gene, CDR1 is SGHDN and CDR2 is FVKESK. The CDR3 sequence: CASSHPLAGIVNEQFF. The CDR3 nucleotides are TGTGCCAGCAGCCATCCACTAGCGGGGATAGTCAATGAGCAGTTCTTC. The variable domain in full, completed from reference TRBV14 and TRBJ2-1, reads EAGVTQFPSHSVIEKGQTVTLRCDPISGHDNLYWYRRVMGKEIKFLLHFVKESKQDESGMPNNRFLAERTGGTYSTLKVQPAELEDSGVYFCASSHPLAGIVNEQFFGPGTRLTVL.

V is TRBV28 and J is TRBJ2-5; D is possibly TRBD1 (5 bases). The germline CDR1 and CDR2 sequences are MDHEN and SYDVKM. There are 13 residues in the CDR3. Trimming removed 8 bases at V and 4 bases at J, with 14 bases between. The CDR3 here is CASYRWAAETQYF. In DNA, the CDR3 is TGTGCCAGCTACAGGTGGGCTGCAGAGACCCAGTACTTC.

The DNA of the CDR3 is TGTGCCAGCAGTTCGAACAGGGGGCAAGTGAACACTGAAGCTTTCTTT. Encoded protein: CASSSNRGQVNTEAFF. The chain couples TRBV7-2 to TRBJ1-1, with TRBD1 matching over 9 bases. Unmatched junction bases numbered 8, after V lost 6 bases and J lost 0 bases. The CDR3 is 16 residues long. Germline CDR1 and CDR2: SGHTA and FQGNSA.